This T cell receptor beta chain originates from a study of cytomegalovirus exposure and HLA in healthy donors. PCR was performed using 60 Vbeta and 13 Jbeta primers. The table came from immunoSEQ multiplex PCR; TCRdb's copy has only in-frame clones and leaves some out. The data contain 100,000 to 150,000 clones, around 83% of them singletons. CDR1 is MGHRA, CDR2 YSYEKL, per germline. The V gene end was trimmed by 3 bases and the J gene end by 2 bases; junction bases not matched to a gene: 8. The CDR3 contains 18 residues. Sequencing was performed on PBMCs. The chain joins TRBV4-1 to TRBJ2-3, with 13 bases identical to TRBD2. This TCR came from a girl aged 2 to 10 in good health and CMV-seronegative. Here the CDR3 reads CASSQGLAGLFSTDTQYF. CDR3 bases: TGCGCCAGCAGCCAGGGACTAGCGGGATTGTTCTCCACAGATACGCAGTATTTT.